Below are 32 T cell receptor beta chains sequenced from a single sample in a study of cytomegalovirus exposure and HLA in healthy donors. Use of 60 Vbeta and 13 Jbeta primers characterized the PCR. Method: immunoSEQ multiplex PCR; TCRdb's copy keeps in-frame clones and lacks some. This sample has 200,000 to 250,000 clones, with roughly 84% found just once. The sample was PBMCs. All receptors come from a girl under 10 years old in good health and CMV-seronegative.

This clone was detected only once. The V call is TRBV19, the J call TRBJ2-1; 10 nucleotides agree with TRBD2. The CDR3 totals 18 residues. From germline, CDR1 is LNHDA and CDR2 SQIVND (reference sequence). V shed 3 bases and J 0 bases; nucleotides not matched to a gene: 8. CDR3 nucleotide sequence: TGTGCCAGTAGTATGGGTAGCGGGGGGCACAGCTCCTACAATGAGCAGTTCTTC. It translates to CASSMGSGGHSSYNEQFF.

V gene TRBV2 combines with J gene TRBJ2-7, with D maybe TRBD2 (6 bases). Germline loops: CDR1 SNHLY, CDR2 FYNNEI. With 5 bases removed from V and 2 bases from J, the gap between germline ends came to 13 bases. This CDR3 is 14 amino acids long. CDR3 residues: CASSISGQPYEQYF. CDR3 DNA: TGTGCCAGCAGTATAAGCGGGCAACCCTACGAGCAGTACTTC. The whole variable domain, remainder taken from reference TRBV2 and TRBJ2-7, is EPEVTQTPSHQVTQMGQEVILRCVPISNHLYFYWYRQILGQKVEFLVSFYNNEISEKSEIFDDQFSVERPDGSNFTLKIRSTKLEDSAMYFCASSISGQPYEQYFGPGTRLTVT.

The chain couples TRBV5-1 to TRBJ2-7, with 7 bases matching TRBD1. The J segment lost 5 bases and the V segment lost 4 bases, leaving 6 bases of the junction unmatched. The germline V gene has CDR1 SGHRS and CDR2 YFSETQ. This CDR3 has 13 residues. The CDR3 region has the DNA TGCGCCAGCAGCCCGGACAGGCTTAACGAGCAGTACTTC. It specifies CASSPDRLNEQYF.

The genes are TRBV20-1 and TRBJ1-3; D uncertain. The germline V gene has CDR1 DFQATT and CDR2 SNEGSKA (reference sequence). Deletions cut 2 bases from V and 3 bases from J, with 2 bases between. This CDR3 region has 11 residues. This CDR3 is CSARYGNTIYF. In DNA form, the CDR3 reads TGCAGTGCTAGATATGGAAACACCATATATTTT.

This clone was found once. The rearrangement uses TRBV2 and TRBJ2-2; 8 bases map to TRBD1. The length of the CDR3 is 16 residues. V trimming: 7 bases; J trimming: 5 bases; junction bases outside the gene matches: 12. Germline CDR1 reads SNHLY; CDR2 reads FYNNEI. The CDR3 region has the DNA TGTGCCAGCAAGGTTCGGACAGGGACGGAGACCGGGGAGCTGTTTTTT. Translated, it gives CASKVRTGTETGELFF.

This clone came up once. The chain combines TRBV27 with TRBJ2-1, with unresolved D. CDR3 length: 13 amino acids. Trimming removed 0 bases from V and 4 bases from J, with 4 bases in between. CDR1 and CDR2 from the germline V gene are MNHEY and SMNVEV (reference sequence). The CDR3 sequence is CASSLSPYNEQFF. As DNA, the CDR3 is TGTGCCAGCAGTTTATCTCCGTACAATGAGCAGTTCTTC.

This rearrangement joins TRBV5-4 to TRBJ2-7; unclear D gene. Trimming stripped 0 bases from V and 5 bases from J, with 3 bases between. Germline values: CDR1 SGHNT, CDR2 YYREEE (reference sequence). This CDR3 has 11 amino acids. The DNA of the CDR3 is TGTGCCAGCAGCTTGGCGGACGAGCAGTACTTC. It encodes CASSLADEQYF.

The J gene is TRBJ1-4, the V gene TRBV10-3; D perhaps matches TRBD1 (6 bases). The germline V gene has CDR1 ENHRY and CDR2 SYGVKD. This CDR3 has 14 amino acids. Trimming removed 3 bases from V and 8 bases from J, with 13 bases in between. Written as DNA, the CDR3 is TGTGCCATCAGTGATTTGGGGGGGCGCGAAAAACTGTTTTTT. Translation gives CAISDLGGREKLFF.

The chain couples TRBV30 to TRBJ1-1; 7 bases map to TRBD1. CDR3 length: 11 amino acids. Trimming removed 3 bases from V and 6 bases from J; junction bases left unmatched: 1. In germline, CDR1 is GTSNPN, CDR2 SVGIG (reference sequence). The CDR3 coding sequence is TGTGCCTGGAGACAGGGGTCTGAAGCTTTCTTT. This gives the protein CAWRQGSEAFF.

V usage is TRBV14 and J usage is TRBJ1-4; D is uncertain. Trimming shortened V by 0 bases and J by 0 bases, and 8 bases separated the two germline ends. The CDR3 is 16 amino acids. Germline V gene data show CDR1 as SGHDN and CDR2 as FVKESK. The DNA of the CDR3 is TGTGCCAGCAGCCAAGAAGTCCGGGCAACTAATGAAAAACTGTTTTTT. This translates into CASSQEVRATNEKLFF.

J is TRBJ2-1 and V is TRBV29-1; D call uncertain. Trimming stripped 5 bases from V and 0 bases from J, with 11 bases between. Germline V gene lookup returns CDR1 SQVTM and CDR2 ANQGSEA. This CDR3 is built from 14 residues. CDR3 sequence reads: CSVPLLSSYNEQFF. The CDR3 nucleotides read TGCAGCGTTCCACTTTTGAGCTCCTACAATGAGCAGTTCTTC.

V usage is TRBV29-1 and J usage is TRBJ2-7, with 9 bases lining up with TRBD2. V shed 1 base and J 6 bases; nucleotides not matched to a gene: 10. CDR3 length equals 15 residues. Germline V gives CDR1 SQVTM, CDR2 ANQGSEA. CDR3 sequence: CSVEGVAGERFEQYF. The CDR3 region has the DNA TGCAGCGTTGAAGGGGTAGCGGGAGAACGGTTCGAGCAGTACTTC.

The genes are TRBV5-1 and TRBJ1-6; unclear D gene. V was cut by 4 bases and J by 7 bases, with 21 bases left in between. Germline-derived CDR1 and CDR2 are SGHRS and YFSETQ. The CDR3 has 17 residues. This chain's CDR3 is CASSLAEELDLNSPLHF. The CDR3 region has the DNA TGCGCCAGCAGCCTTGCCGAGGAATTGGATCTCAATTCACCCCTCCACTTT. Supplemented by reference TRBV5-1 and TRBJ1-6, the full variable domain reads KAGVTQTPRYLIKTRGQQVTLSCSPISGHRSVSWYQQTPGQGLQFLFEYFSETQRNKGNFPGRFSGRQFSNSRSEMNVSTLELGDSALYLCASSLAEELDLNSPLHFGNGTRLTVT.

The sample holds one count of this clone. The chain joins TRBV7-3 to TRBJ1-3; D is undetermined. V was clipped by 5 bases and J by 4 bases, with 9 bases between them. The CDR3 length is 13 residues. Germline CDR1 is SGHTA and CDR2 is FQGTGA. The CDR3: CASSLNTGNTIYF. The CDR3 DNA sequence: TGTGCCAGCAGCCTAAATACAGGAAACACCATATATTTT.

The rearrangement joins TRBV4-1 to TRBJ1-2, with D perhaps TRBD1 (5 bases). CDR3 length: 14 residues. Germline CDR1 MGHRA, CDR2 YSYEKL. V lost 0 bases to trimming and J lost 8 bases, with 13 bases between them. The CDR3 nucleotides read TGCGCCAGCAGCCAAGATTCGACAAGGGGCGGCTACACCTTC. It specifies CASSQDSTRGGYTF.

This chain uses TRBV7-6 with TRBJ1-1; the D gene is possibly TRBD1 (6 bases). Germline-derived CDR1 and CDR2 are SGHVS and FNYEAQ. Trimming took 3 bases from V and 0 from J, leaving 11 bases between them. This CDR3 contains 15 residues. For the CDR3, the DNA is TGTGCCAGCAGCTTTCCGACAGGTCTGAACACTGAAGCTTTCTTT. This gives the protein CASSFPTGLNTEAFF.

The chain recombines TRBV27 with TRBJ2-7, with 10 bases lining up with TRBD2. This CDR3 spans 14 amino acids. Germline V gene sequence: CDR1 MNHEY, CDR2 SMNVEV (reference sequence). V shed 4 bases and J 2 bases; nucleotides not matched to a gene: 2. CDR3 residues: CASSYGTSAYEQYF. CDR3 DNA: TGTGCCAGCAGTTACGGGACTAGCGCCTACGAGCAGTACTTC.

The rearrangement links TRBV5-1 to TRBJ2-3, with TRBD1 matching 10 bases. Germline assignment: CDR1 SGHRS and CDR2 YFSETQ. The CDR3 runs 16 residues. V lost 0 bases and J lost 1; bases outside the gene matches: 2. CDR3 region: CASSLDGTGGTDTQYF. CDR3 nucleotides: TGCGCCAGCAGCTTGGATGGGACAGGGGGCACAGATACGCAGTATTTT.

This chain joins TRBV2 and TRBJ2-7; D is undetermined. The CDR3 has 12 residues. Trimming cost V 4 bases and J 3 bases, with 7 bases left between them. From germline, CDR1 is SNHLY and CDR2 FYNNEI. CDR3 sequence reads: CASSGSVYEQYF. The CDR3 nucleotides are TGTGCCAGCAGTGGGTCGGTCTACGAGCAGTACTTC. The whole variable domain, filled in from reference TRBV2 and TRBJ2-7, reads EPEVTQTPSHQVTQMGQEVILRCVPISNHLYFYWYRQILGQKVEFLVSFYNNEISEKSEIFDDQFSVERPDGSNFTLKIRSTKLEDSAMYFCASSGSVYEQYFGPGTRLTVT.

The chain is built from TRBV7-2 and TRBJ2-7; 9 bases are a match to TRBD2. The CDR3 covers 14 residues. V trimming: 3 bases; J trimming: 7 bases; junction bases outside the gene matches: 7. Germline lookup yields CDR1 SGHTA and CDR2 FQGNSA. CDR3 DNA: TGTGCCAGCAGCTTCGGCGGGAGGGCCCATGAGCAGTACTTC. Its translation is CASSFGGRAHEQYF. The complete variable domain, with remaining parts taken from reference TRBV7-2 and TRBJ2-7, reads GAGVSQSPSNKVTEKGKDVELRCDPISGHTALYWYRQSLGQGLEFLIYFQGNSAPDKSGLPSDRFSAERTGGSVSTLTIQRTQQEDSAVYLCASSFGGRAHEQYFGPGTRLTVT.

The V gene is TRBV9, the J gene TRBJ2-3; D is unresolved. CDR1 is SGDLS, CDR2 YYNGEE, per germline. V shed 0 bases and J shed 2 bases, with 13 bases lying between them. This CDR3 contains 16 residues. The CDR3: CASSVGVYPPTDTQYF. CDR3 nucleotides: TGTGCCAGCAGCGTAGGAGTGTATCCCCCCACAGATACGCAGTATTTT.

The V call is TRBV7-9, the J call TRBJ1-1, with D perhaps TRBD1 (5 bases). Germline V gives CDR1 SEHNR, CDR2 FQNEAQ (reference sequence). V lost 4 bases, J lost 2 bases, and 11 bases lay in between. The CDR3 is made up of 14 amino acids. CDR3 coding DNA: TGTGCCAGCAGCTCCGGACAACTTAACACTGAAGCTTTCTTT. This sequence encodes CASSSGQLNTEAFF. The full variable domain, with the rest looked up from reference TRBV7-9 and TRBJ1-1, is DTGVSQNPRHKITKRGQNVTFRCDPISEHNRLYWYRQTLGQGPEFLTYFQNEAQLEKSRLLSDRFSAERPKGSFSTLEIQRTEQGDSAMYLCASSSGQLNTEAFFGQGTRLTVV.

This clone came up a few times. The chain combines TRBV18 with TRBJ2-2; the match to TRBD1 covers 8 bases. This CDR3 contains 16 residues. The trim removed 6 bases at V and 0 bases at J, leaving 6 bases unmatched. CDR1 and CDR2 (germline): KGHSH, LQKENI. The CDR3 DNA reads as TGTGCCAGCTCCCGGACAGGGCCGACGAACACCGGGGAGCTGTTTTTT. It encodes CASSRTGPTNTGELFF.

The genes are TRBV29-1 and TRBJ2-4; TRBD2 agrees at 7 bases. Per germline, CDR1 SQVTM and CDR2 ANQGSEA. The length of the CDR3 is 16 residues. V lost 5 bases to trimming and J lost 0 bases; unmatched junction nucleotides: 10. The CDR3 bases are TGCAGCGTTTCACTAGCGCCTACTCTAGCCAAAAACATTCAGTACTTC. This encodes CSVSLAPTLAKNIQYF.

The J gene is TRBJ1-2, the V gene TRBV4-1; 9 positions agree with TRBD1. V was clipped by 4 bases and J by 8 bases; unmatched bases: 17. The CDR3 is 17 residues long. The V gene's germline CDR1 is MGHRA and CDR2 YSYEKL. The CDR3 nucleotides are TGCGCCAGCAGCCCTAAACTGAACCCGAGACAGGGGGGAGGCTACACCTTC. Encoded protein: CASSPKLNPRQGGGYTF.

In DNA, the CDR3 is TGTGCCAGCAGGTTCACGGGGTGGAGTAATGAAAAACTGTTTTTT. Translated, it gives CASRFTGWSNEKLFF. The chain uses TRBV6-5 and TRBJ1-4; D is undetermined. V lost 6 bases to trimming and J lost 4 bases, with 15 bases between them. The CDR3 contains 15 residues. CDR1 is MNHEY and CDR2 is SVGAGI in the germline V gene.

V and J are TRBV5-6 and TRBJ2-7; the match to TRBD1 covers 8 bases. With V trimmed by 4 bases and J by 1 base, 4 bases remained unmatched. The V gene's germline CDR1 is SGHDT and CDR2 YYEEEE. CDR3 length equals 14 residues. CDR3 sequence (DNA): TGTGCCAGCAGCCGACGGACAGGGTCCTACGAGCAGTACTTC. This translates into CASSRRTGSYEQYF.

The chain uses TRBV27 and TRBJ2-2; TRBD1 might be the D (6 bases). The germline CDR1 and CDR2 sequences are MNHEY and SMNVEV (reference sequence). The CDR3 runs 15 residues. Trimming stripped 3 bases from V and 3 bases from J, with 11 bases between. CDR3 protein: CASSFPDRDTGELFF. CDR3 sequence (DNA): TGTGCCAGCAGTTTTCCGGACAGAGACACCGGGGAGCTGTTTTTT.

The chain recombines TRBV6-6 with TRBJ2-3, with D possibly TRBD2 on 5 matching bases. Trimming took 6 bases from V and 6 from J, leaving 16 bases between them. CDR1 and CDR2 from the germline V gene are MNHNY and SVGAGI (reference sequence). This CDR3 has 14 amino acids. The CDR3: CASSPGRRIDTQYF. As DNA, the CDR3 is TGTGCCAGCAGCCCTGGAAGGAGGATTGATACGCAGTATTTT.

V is TRBV15 and J is TRBJ1-2; no definite D call. Germline assignment: CDR1 LNHNV and CDR2 YYDKDF (reference sequence). This CDR3 has 14 residues. The V end lost 3 bases, the J end lost 8 bases, and 16 bases lay between the germline ends. CDR3 residues: CATSSSLGVGGYTF. In DNA, the CDR3 is TGTGCCACCAGCAGTTCTCTCGGGGTTGGCGGCTACACCTTC. Drawing the rest from reference TRBV15 and TRBJ1-2, the complete variable domain is DAMVIQNPRYQVTQFGKPVTLSCSQTLNHNVMYWYQQKSSQAPKLLFHYYDKDFNNEADTPDNFQSRRPNTSFCFLDIRSPGLGDTAMYLCATSSSLGVGGYTFGSGTRLTVV.

This chain joins TRBV5-1 and TRBJ1-4, with TRBD1 as a possible D gene (5 bases). The V end was cut by 5 bases, the J end by 7 bases, with 24 bases between. The CDR3 runs to 17 residues. The germline gives CDR1 SGHRS, CDR2 YFSETQ. CDR3 nucleotides: TGCGCCAGCAGGCGCGGGGACGGGGGGAGGTCAAGTGAAAAACTGTTTTTT. Translated: CASRRGDGGRSSEKLFF.

This rearrangement joins TRBV4-2 to TRBJ2-1, with 11 nucleotides matching TRBD2. Germline CDR1 LGHNA, CDR2 YNFKEQ. This CDR3 contains 16 residues. J was trimmed by 7 bases and V by 4 bases; bases with no gene match: 9. CDR3 DNA sequence: TGTGCCAGCAGCCCCCAAGGGGCTAGCGGGAGGAATGAGCAGTTCTTC. Amino acids: CASSPQGASGRNEQFF.